This TCR beta chain was sequenced during a study of cytomegalovirus exposure and HLA in healthy donors. The primer mix had 60 Vbeta and 13 Jbeta primers. Sequencing used immunoSEQ multiplex PCR; TCRdb keeps in-frame clones, though not all of them. The repertoire holds 60,000 to 75,000 clones, around 70% seen once, with 22% in the top ten. V lost 6 bases and J lost 9; bases outside the gene matches: 9. This CDR3 contains 13 residues. Germline loops: CDR1 MGHDK, CDR2 SYGVNS. The sample was PBMCs. The J gene is TRBJ2-7, the V gene TRBV25-1; TRBD1 matches at 9 bases. The source is a young woman in good health and CMV-seropositive. The chain's CDR3 is CASRKGQGVGQYF. The CDR3 nucleotides are TGTGCCAGCAGAAAGGGACAGGGAGTAGGGCAGTACTTC.